This is a list of T cell receptor beta chains from one sample in a study of T cells in Graves' hyperthyroidism and ophthalmopathy. TCRdb re-derived calls from the multiplex PCR reads in MiXCR, one entry per CDR3 protein. Here the sample spans about 620,000 distinct CDR3 sequences, roughly 16% being singletons. The sequenced material came from blood. The receptor set was obtained from a woman in her twenties or thirties with Graves' hyperthyroidism. The CDR3 runs from the conserved cysteine through the conserved F or W.

v_gene	len	CDR3aa
TRBV9	16	CASSPQGARHTGELFF
TRBV3-1	16	CASSGRDRGLGNEQFF
TRBV19	16	CASSPQQQGGHYEQYF
TRBV11-2	16	CASSFRRTAIQETQYF
TRBV20-1	13	CSATRISSYEQYF
TRBV3-1	16	CASSQNAARTNSPLHF
TRBV20-1	13	CSARRDYAYEQYF
TRBV28	15	CASSKTKLSNQPQHF
TRBV20-1	14	CSARRKGGRYEQYF
TRBV27	15	CASSLGGGKIGGYTF
TRBV7-9	16	CASSSPRSRSYNEQFF
TRBV2	11	CASDNAYEQYF
TRBV3-1	15	CASSPLSAGGSEQFF
TRBV20-1	12	CSANREETEAFF
TRBV20-1	11	CSARQYEKLFF
TRBV11-2	13	CASSIDKNQPQHF
TRBV11-2	12	CASSLFSGTQYF
TRBV18	12	CASSPSDQPQHF
TRBV20-1	16	CSARDFLAGVGDTQYF
TRBV20-1	14	CSARDFGASNEQFF
TRBV15	16	CATSRVGGTDTDTQYF
TRBV14	15	CASSPTGTANYEQYF
TRBV3-1	16	CASSQSTHRVGYGYTF
TRBV28	15	CASKYRRLTLYEQYF
TRBV2	11	CASGEGYEQYF
TRBV29-1	13	CSVSPETNTEAFF
TRBV11-3	17	CASSSRGLGRSSYEQYF
TRBV27	14	CASRGTGGQETQYF
TRBV28	15	CASSLYQDRNQPQHF
TRBV20-1	14	CSASPPGGSASQHF
TRBV5-1	15	CASSFSGAPAYGYTF
TRBV24-1	18	CATSAGLAGNANTGELFF
TRBV20-1	15	CSARDPGDGPYEQYF
TRBV28	19	CASSLPSLGLRKENGKQYF
TRBV7-8	15	CASSPAVGRAAEAFF
TRBV18	14	CASSRQKGTDTQYF
TRBV2	14	CASRENRGANVLTF